What follows is one T cell receptor beta chain and its context. This record belongs to a study of blood T cell repertoires in COVID-19. On the study more broadly: COVID-19 samples collected from the United States, Italy and Spain covered acute and convalescent phases.

The V segment lost 5 bases and the J segment 4 bases; nucleotides outside the gene matches: 4. This CDR3 contains 14 residues. The germline V gene encodes CDR1 MGHDK and CDR2 SYGVNS. Recovered participants had two consecutive negative NP/OP PCR tests, healthcare professional clearance, or symptom resolution. Here immunoSEQ multiplex PCR was the method, and the copy in TCRdb shows in-frame clones only, minus some. This sample has more than 300,000 clones; about nine tenths occur once, and the top ten carry roughly a tenth. V and J are TRBV25-1 and TRBJ2-3; TRBD2 matches at 9 bases. Specimen: PBMCs or T cells enriched from blood (not recorded which). The sequence derives from a woman in her late teens or twenties who had recovered from COVID-19. The CDR3 protein is CASSPRTSADTQYF. CDR3 DNA: TGTGCCAGCAGTCCGAGGACTAGCGCAGATACGCAGTATTTT.